This T cell receptor beta chain emerged from a study of T cells in Graves' hyperthyroidism and ophthalmopathy (dated by TCRdb to about 2019). Notes on the research overall: To identify distinguishing TCR V-J signatures, a discovery cohort of about 100 patients was used, comprising 43 with Graves' ophthalmopathy and 57 with stable Graves' hyperthyroidism. Prospective prediction of ophthalmopathy was tested in an independent validation cohort of 18 to 20 hyperthyroidism patients and 15 to 17 patients who later progressed to ophthalmopathy. The roughly 91 discovery patients were randomly split 7:3 into training and test sets. In addition, the study compared T-cell repertoires in thyroid tissue and in blood from 6 or 7 Graves' hyperthyroidism patients. After sampling, hyperthyroidism patients received methimazole starting at 30 mg daily, and ophthalmopathy patients received high-dose intravenous methylprednisolone. The paper describes TCR Vbeta CDR3 sequencing of 135 peripheral blood samples, made up of fewer than 50 ophthalmopathy patients, more than 70 hyperthyroidism patients and 17 progressor patients.

Stable Graves' hyperthyroidism was defined as the absence of progression to ophthalmopathy over 18 months of follow-up. Hyperthyroidism patients were aged 18 to 65 years and newly diagnosed, with disease duration of less than 2 months. Exclusion was applied to patients with uncontrolled infections, other autoimmune diseases, pregnancy or lactation. Diagnoses were established on the basis of clinical symptoms, serum thyroxine and TRAb, thyroid ultrasound, and orbital computed tomography. Trizol reagent was used to extract total RNA, and RNA quality was then checked on an Agilent 2100 Bioanalyzer. Looking up the germline V gene yields CDR1 SGHTS and CDR2 YDEGEE. Counted from cysteine to phenylalanine, this CDR3 has 15 amino acids. Here the CDR3 DNA is all that survives: 45 bases in frame from base 1. The junction carries 14 bases between V and J, which are trimmed by 0 bases and 7 bases respectively.

This clonotype has a count of ten or more. Its target antigen remains unknown. No base quality information exists; no much larger clone differs at one position. Amplification of TCR beta CDR3 regions was carried out from RNA transcripts. The first round of RT-PCR for the TCR CDR3 was performed with the HTBI primer set and the Qiagen OneStep RT-PCR kit. Libraries were constructed in a second round of multiplex PCR, after which size selection and purification were carried out. Sequencing of the libraries was done on an Illumina HiSeq2000 using paired-end 100 bp reads. The authors' pipeline ran thus. SOAPnuke was used to process the raw data, with reads discarded if the reads contained adapters or uncalled bases, had a mean Phred below 15, or lacked an exact constant-primer or identifier match. High-quality paired reads were merged using COPE v1.2.5, and each unique nucleotide sequence was defined as a clonotype. Clonotypes were aligned to IMGT TRBV, TRBD and TRBJ reference segments using MiTCR v1.1. Analysis was restricted to V-J combinations with a frequency above 0.0001, which covered roughly 99% of repertoires. A TCS score was defined as the ratio between F50 (clonal expansion) and ExV (chaos), using BLOSUM62-based TCRdist between CDR3 peptides within each V-J. Welch's t-statistics and random forest reduced 450 to 600 V-J features to 13, which were used in a naive Bayes classifier (R e1071). The Morisita-Horn index was used to measure how similar the thyroid and blood repertoires were. TCRdb reworked the public reads: Q25 trimming with fastp, MiXCR clone assembly, productive beta chains retained. For every CDR3 protein sequence, its rows merge into one entry that carries the most common genes and DNA. TCRdb assigned the V and J calls; the authors' analysis was not used. A total of about 580,000 distinct CDR3 sequences appear in this sample, 46% of them only once. The leading ten clones occupy approximately 7.5% of the sample.

Paper-wide results and their limitations: A 13 V-J signature model separated ophthalmopathy from stable hyperthyroidism, with roughly 88% sensitivity and 81.08% specificity in cross-validation and 80%/75% in testing. No statistical method was used to set the sample size in advance, and investigators knew the group allocation. In validation, the model predicted progression to ophthalmopathy with over 65% sensitivity and approximately 72% specificity, a median of roughly seven months before onset. Blood samples also contained most of the expanded thyroid clonotypes (frequency above 0.001), which suggests that blood repertoires may reflect thyroid immune responses.

This TCR came from a woman under 30 with Graves' hyperthyroidism. Specimen: peripheral blood or thyroid tissue (not recorded which). In this chain, TRBV5-8 is recombined with TRBJ1-3, with no D gene named confidently. The DNA reads TGTGCCAGCAGCTTGGGCGGGAACCCTCCGAACACCATATATTTT. Translated, this gives CASSLGGNPPNTIYF.